Below are 5 T cell receptor beta chains sequenced from a single sample in a study of blood T cell repertoires in COVID-19. Using immunoSEQ multiplex PCR, the repertoire was profiled, and TCRdb retains in-frame clones only, with some absent. Counted here are some 180,000 clones, approximately 91% occurring once; the ten biggest clones make up around 4.8%. Specimen: peripheral blood. These TCRs come from a young man with COVID-19, enrolled during active disease.

The chain employs TRBV5-8 and TRBJ2-1; 9 nucleotides match TRBD2. This CDR3 is 15 amino acids long. V was clipped by 3 bases and J by 8 bases; unmatched bases: 9. CDR1 SGHTS and CDR2 YDEGEE come from the germline V gene. Written as DNA, the CDR3 is TGTGCCAGCAGCTCTGGTGGTAGCGGGAGAGATGAGCAGTTCTTC. It is translated as CASSSGGSGRDEQFF.

The CDR3 here is CASRAQGSSYNEQFF. The CDR3 region has the DNA TGTGCCAGCAGAGCACAGGGTAGCTCCTACAATGAGCAGTTCTTC. The chain is built from TRBV27 and TRBJ2-1, with D maybe TRBD1 (6 bases). CDR1 and CDR2 (germline): MNHEY, SMNVEV (reference sequence). V lost 6 bases and J lost 0, with 12 bases in between. The CDR3 runs 15 residues.

This clone occurred a few times. This chain connects TRBV7-8 to TRBJ2-1; TRBD2 agrees at 12 bases. The trim removed 5 bases at V and 0 bases at J, leaving 5 bases unmatched. The germline CDR1 and CDR2 sequences are SGHVS and FQNEAQ. The CDR3 loop spans 17 amino acids. CDR3 nucleotide sequence: TGTGCCAGCAGCGCTACTAGCGGGGGGTACTCCTACAATGAGCAGTTCTTC. This encodes CASSATSGGYSYNEQFF.

V is TRBV11-2 and J is TRBJ2-1; 7 bases line up with TRBD2. This CDR3 has 16 amino acids. J gave up 5 bases and V 5 bases, and 12 bases lay outside the gene matches. The germline CDR1 and CDR2 sequences are SGHAT and FQNNGV. CDR3 sequence: CASSHKRTRTNNEQFF. For the CDR3, the DNA is TGTGCCAGCAGCCATAAGAGGACTAGGACTAACAATGAGCAGTTCTTC.

This clone was found a few times. The V and J genes are TRBV9 and TRBJ2-7; TRBD2 agrees at 10 bases. The CDR3 extends over 16 amino acids. Germline V gene lookup returns CDR1 SGDLS and CDR2 YYNGEE. The V and J ends lost 3 bases and 9 bases, in that order; junction bases with no gene match: 15. The CDR3 loop reads CASSGGDVIAGGAQYF. The DNA for the CDR3 is TGTGCCAGCAGCGGAGGAGACGTGATAGCGGGAGGTGCGCAGTACTTC.